The source of this TCR beta chain is a study of blood T cell repertoires in COVID-19. This clone was recorded only once. This CDR3 is 14 amino acids long. Germline V lookup: CDR1 MNHNY, CDR2 SVGAGI (reference sequence). The V gene lost 2 bases and the J gene lost 8 bases, with 13 bases spanning the gap. Produced via immunoSEQ multiplex PCR; TCRdb's table is partial and in-frame only. The sample has approximately 310,000 clones; 85% are singletons. The sequenced sample was PBMCs or T cells enriched from blood (not recorded which). This receptor was taken from a woman aged 25 to 39 who had been exposed to COVID-19. The chain combines TRBV6-6 with TRBJ2-4; D remains unclear. The CDR3 region is CASSYASILDIQYF. The CDR3 DNA is TGTGCCAGCAGTTACGCTAGTATATTGGACATTCAGTACTTC.